Reported below is one T cell receptor (beta chain). What it binds is unknown. This specimen comes from a study of cytomegalovirus exposure and HLA in healthy donors. The germline V and J ends were trimmed by 8 bases and 0 bases, with 17 bases remaining between them. Looked up from germline, CDR1 is MNHNS and CDR2 is SASEGT. The CDR3 is 15 residues long. Regarding the study as a whole: Most likely, a cluster of highly shared sequence variants arose as a sequencing artifact. It was taken for granted in presence/absence analyses that sequencing depth across donors was roughly uniform. HLA allele associations emerged for about 16,000 TCR beta sequences in a later analysis, at 0.05 false discovery rate.

The primer mix had 60 Vbeta and 13 Jbeta primers. Clones were sequenced by immunoSEQ multiplex PCR, and TCRdb holds only the in-frame ones, with some missing. The sample totals roughly 120,000 clones; its top ten clones hold roughly 3.5%. The rearrangement uses TRBV6-1 and TRBJ2-7; the D is unclear. Sequencing used PBMCs. The TCR sequence derives from a man younger than 45 in good health and CMV-seronegative. Here the CDR3 reads CASSGRPRSSYEQYF. The CDR3 nucleotides are TGTGCCAGCTCAGGCCGGCCCCGCAGCTCCTACGAGCAGTACTTC.